The 15 T cell receptor beta chains below all came from one sample that was sequenced in a study of blood T cell repertoires in COVID-19. Here immunoSEQ multiplex PCR was the method, and the copy in TCRdb shows in-frame clones only, minus some. The profile shows roughly 100,000 clones, around 81% of them singletons. The sample taken for sequencing was peripheral blood. Receptors originate from a man older than 75 with acute or convalescent COVID-19.

The chain employs TRBV3-1 (or the pseudogene TRBV3-2) and TRBJ2-3; TRBD2 matches at 9 bases. V was pared by 3 bases and J by 1 base, with 5 bases of the junction left unmatched. The CDR3 totals 16 residues. Germline V lookup: CDR1 LGHDT, CDR2 YNNKEL (reference sequence). In DNA form, the CDR3 reads TGTGCCAGCAGCCAGATGCTAGCGGGGCGCACAGATACGCAGTATTTT. Translated, it gives CASSQMLAGRTDTQYF.

V usage is TRBV28 and J usage is TRBJ1-6, with TRBD1 matching 9 bases. The germline V gene has CDR1 MDHEN and CDR2 SYDVKM. The CDR3 covers 14 residues. V shed 5 bases and J 11 bases; nucleotides not matched to a gene: 7. The CDR3 loop reads CASSPGTGRAPLHF. CDR3 bases: TGTGCCAGCAGTCCGGGGACAGGGAGAGCACCCCTCCACTTT.

This clone showed up just a few times. The chain recombines TRBV2 with TRBJ2-5; tentatively, D is TRBD2 (5 bases). The germline V gene has CDR1 SNHLY and CDR2 FYNNEI. Trimming took off 6 bases at V and 7 bases at J, with 9 bases between the two ends. This CDR3 has 11 amino acids. The CDR3 spells CASSAEGTQYF. In DNA, the CDR3 is TGTGCCAGCAGCGCCGAGGGGACCCAGTACTTC.

The rearrangement uses TRBV29-1 and TRBJ2-1, with D maybe TRBD2 (5 bases). Germline V gene sequence: CDR1 SQVTM, CDR2 ANQGSEA. V was shortened by 1 base and J by 10 bases, with 11 bases between the two germline ends. CDR3 size: 12 residues. CDR3 amino acids: CSVEGRIAEQFF. In DNA, the CDR3 is TGCAGCGTTGAAGGTAGGATAGCGGAGCAGTTCTTC.

The J gene is TRBJ2-4, the V gene TRBV5-1; D is undetermined. Germline assignment: CDR1 SGHRS and CDR2 YFSETQ. The CDR3 runs to 15 residues. Trimming took off 0 bases at V and 0 bases at J, with 7 bases between the two ends. The DNA of the CDR3 is TGCGCCAGCAGCTTGGGCGGTCTAGCCAAAAACATTCAGTACTTC. Its protein is CASSLGGLAKNIQYF.

This chain uses TRBV5-6 with TRBJ2-7; 8 bases align to TRBD2. V lost 1 base, J lost 0 bases, and 3 bases stayed unmatched. Germline V gene sequence: CDR1 SGHDT, CDR2 YYEEEE. The CDR3 loop spans 15 amino acids. CDR3 sequence: CASSLLTSVSYEQYF. In DNA, the CDR3 is TGTGCCAGCAGCTTGCTGACTAGCGTCTCCTACGAGCAGTACTTC.

This clone was picked up a small number of times. The genes are TRBV15 and TRBJ2-7; 8 bases are shared with TRBD1. V shed 1 base, J shed 2 bases, and the junction held 7 bases outside the gene matches. In germline, CDR1 is LNHNV, CDR2 YYDKDF (reference sequence). CDR3 size: 16 residues. The CDR3 DNA reads as TGTGCCACCAGCAGAGCTGACAGGGGTGAACCCTACGAGCAGTACTTC. Translating it yields CATSRADRGEPYEQYF.

This chain joins TRBV19 and TRBJ1-1, with a weak D call TRBD1 (5 bases). The length of the CDR3 is 15 residues. Trimming left V 6 bases short and J 2 bases short, with 16 bases between. CDR1 is LNHDA and CDR2 is SQIVND in the germline V gene (reference sequence). The CDR3 sequence: CASRKGLTVNTEAFF. In DNA form, the CDR3 reads TGTGCCAGTAGGAAGGGACTTACGGTAAACACTGAAGCTTTCTTT.

The CDR3 nucleotides are TGTGCCAGTAGGAGAGACAGGGTTGGGGCCAACGTCCTGACTTTC. This encodes CASRRDRVGANVLTF. The chain uses TRBV19 and TRBJ2-6, with TRBD1 matching 7 bases. Germline lookup yields CDR1 LNHDA and CDR2 SQIVND (reference sequence). This CDR3 comprises 15 residues. The trim removed 6 bases at V and 3 bases at J, leaving 5 bases unmatched.

The V call is TRBV5-1, the J call TRBJ1-1, with 9 bases that match TRBD1. The CDR3 length is 14 residues. Germline V gene data show CDR1 as SGHRS and CDR2 as YFSETQ. V was pared by 4 bases and J by 7 bases, with 8 bases of the junction left unmatched. CDR3 nucleotides: TGCGCCAGCAGCGTGAACACAGGGGGCTATGAAGCTTTCTTT. Translation gives CASSVNTGGYEAFF.

The chain is built from TRBV18 and TRBJ1-5; 8 bases match TRBD1. V dropped 4 bases and J dropped 4; count of bases not matched to a gene: 3. The germline gives CDR1 KGHSH, CDR2 LQKENI. This CDR3 spans 14 amino acids. The CDR3 sequence: CASSRGQGNQPQHF. The CDR3 nucleotides read TGTGCCAGCTCACGCGGACAGGGAAATCAGCCCCAGCATTTT.

The V and J genes are TRBV27 and TRBJ2-6, with D hard to call. Trimming took off 9 bases at V and 1 base at J, with 7 bases between the two ends. The CDR3 is made up of 13 amino acids. The germline CDR1 and CDR2 sequences are MNHEY and SMNVEV (reference sequence). DNA for the CDR3: TGTGCCAGTAAATTATCTGGGGCCAACGTCCTGACTTTC. As protein: CASKLSGANVLTF. Together with reference TRBV27 and TRBJ2-6, the CDR3 gives the full variable domain: EAQVTQNPRYLITVTGKKLTVTCSQNMNHEYMSWYRQDPGLGLRQIYYSMNVEVTDKGDVPEGYKVSRKEKRNFPLILESPSPNQTSLYFCASKLSGANVLTFGAGSRLTVL.

The chain couples TRBV19 to TRBJ1-6, with D unresolved. The CDR3 extends over 17 amino acids. V dropped 0 bases and J dropped 0 bases, with 9 bases sitting between them. The germline V gene has CDR1 LNHDA and CDR2 SQIVND (reference sequence). The CDR3 reads CASSIERRSSYNSPLHF. The CDR3, as DNA: TGTGCCAGTAGTATAGAGAGGCGGAGCTCCTATAATTCACCCCTCCACTTT. Complete variable domain (other parts from reference TRBV19 and TRBJ1-6): DGGITQSPKYLFRKEGQNVTLSCEQNLNHDAMYWYRQDPGQGLRLIYYSQIVNDFQKGDIAEGYSVSREKKESFPLTVTSAQKNPTAFYLCASSIERRSSYNSPLHFGNGTRLTVT.

The chain links TRBV9 to TRBJ2-1; D is possibly TRBD1 (6 bases). The CDR3 runs 15 residues. Germline CDR1 is SGDLS and CDR2 is YYNGEE. The V and J ends lost 0 bases and 4 bases respectively, with 11 bases between them. CDR3 region: CASSVDGTSYNEQFF. The CDR3 region has the DNA TGTGCCAGCAGCGTAGATGGGACATCATACAATGAGCAGTTCTTC.

The V call is TRBV2, the J call TRBJ1-2; possible D gene TRBD1, 5 bases. This CDR3 is 13 amino acids long. Per the germline V gene, CDR1 is SNHLY and CDR2 is FYNNEI. V lost 6 bases and J 3 bases, leaving 11 bases between the germline ends. CDR3 sequence reads: CASRQGRDYGYTF. Here the CDR3 DNA reads TGTGCCAGCAGGCAGGGCAGGGACTATGGCTACACCTTC.